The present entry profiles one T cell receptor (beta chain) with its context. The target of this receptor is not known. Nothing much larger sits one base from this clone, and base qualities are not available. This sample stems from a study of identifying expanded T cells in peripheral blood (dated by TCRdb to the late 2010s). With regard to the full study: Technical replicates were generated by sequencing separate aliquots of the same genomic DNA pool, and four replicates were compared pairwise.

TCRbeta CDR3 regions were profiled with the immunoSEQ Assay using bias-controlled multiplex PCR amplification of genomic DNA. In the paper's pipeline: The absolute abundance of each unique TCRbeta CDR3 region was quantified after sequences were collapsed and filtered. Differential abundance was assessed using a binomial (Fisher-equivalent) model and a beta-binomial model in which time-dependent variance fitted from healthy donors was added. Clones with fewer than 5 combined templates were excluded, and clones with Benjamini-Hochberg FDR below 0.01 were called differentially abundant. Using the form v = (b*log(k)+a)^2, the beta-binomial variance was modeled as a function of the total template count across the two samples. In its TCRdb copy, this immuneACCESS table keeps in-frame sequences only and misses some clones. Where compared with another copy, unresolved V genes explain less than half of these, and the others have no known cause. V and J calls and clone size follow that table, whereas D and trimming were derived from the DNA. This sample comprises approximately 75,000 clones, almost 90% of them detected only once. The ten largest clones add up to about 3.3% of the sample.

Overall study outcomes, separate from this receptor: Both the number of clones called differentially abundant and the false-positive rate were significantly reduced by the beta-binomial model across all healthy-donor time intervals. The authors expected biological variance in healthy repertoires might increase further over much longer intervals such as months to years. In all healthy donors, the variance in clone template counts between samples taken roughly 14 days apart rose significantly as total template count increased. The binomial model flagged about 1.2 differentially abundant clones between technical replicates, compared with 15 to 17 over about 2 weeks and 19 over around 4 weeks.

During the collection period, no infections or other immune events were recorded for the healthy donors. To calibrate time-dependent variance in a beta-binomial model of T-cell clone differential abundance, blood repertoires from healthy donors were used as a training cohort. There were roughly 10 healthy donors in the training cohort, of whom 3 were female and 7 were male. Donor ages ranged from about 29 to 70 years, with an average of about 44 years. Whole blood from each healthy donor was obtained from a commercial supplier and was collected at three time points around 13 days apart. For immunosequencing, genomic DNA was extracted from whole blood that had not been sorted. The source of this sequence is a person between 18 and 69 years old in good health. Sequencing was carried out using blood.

CDR3 reads: CASSLQGTVHSTDTQYF. The sequenced DNA is TGTGCCAGCAGCTTGCAAGGGACGGTTCATAGCACAGATACGCAGTATTTT. The chain is made from TRBV7-3 and TRBJ2-3; the D gene may be TRBD1 or TRBD2, since each aligns over 5 bases. The CDR3 sequence holds 17 residues, the cysteine and phenylalanine included. Only CDR3 DNA remains: 51 bases, in frame from the first base. V and J lose 3 bases and 0 bases, and a span of 16 bases separates them. Sequences SGHTA (CDR1) and FQGTGA (CDR2) are obtained from the germline V gene.